The 5 T cell receptor beta chains in this list originate from one sample, sequenced in a study of shared clonotypes between healthy human individuals. Produced via immunoSEQ multiplex PCR; TCRdb's table is partial and in-frame only. The table records about 1 million clones, about 75% of them present only once. Sample: memory CD4+ T cells sorted from blood. The subset: CD45RA-negative fraction. All receptors come from a man aged 18 to 30 in good health.

A word on this clone: Other nucleotide sequences in the sample specify the same CDR3. The V and J genes are TRBV27 and TRBJ1-1; D is uncertain. Trimming cost V 1 base and J 1 base, with 4 bases left between them. The CDR3 extends over 13 amino acids. Germline lookup yields CDR1 MNHEY and CDR2 SMNVEV (reference sequence). DNA for the CDR3: TGTGCCAGCAGTTTATACAGGAACACTGAAGCTTTCTTT. Protein: CASSLYRNTEAFF.

The V and J genes are TRBV7-8 and TRBJ2-5; 7 nucleotides agree with TRBD1. V lost 0 bases to trimming and J lost 1 base; unmatched junction nucleotides: 2. The CDR3 has 15 residues. In germline, CDR1 is SGHVS, CDR2 FQNEAQ. The CDR3 nucleotides are TGTGCCAGCAGCTTAGCAGACAGGGCCCAAGAGACCCAGTACTTC. The encoded protein is CASSLADRAQETQYF.

The V call is TRBV29-1, the J call TRBJ2-3; 9 bases are a match to TRBD2. The V gene's germline CDR1 is SQVTM and CDR2 ANQGSEA. The trim removed 4 bases at V and 2 bases at J, leaving 10 bases unmatched. The CDR3 is 16 residues long. CDR3 sequence reads: CSVARGLAGNTDTQYF. In DNA, the CDR3 is TGCAGCGTTGCCCGGGGTCTAGCGGGGAACACAGATACGCAGTATTTT.

The chain links TRBV6-5 to TRBJ1-1; a weak D match, TRBD1 (5 bases). Trimming took off 4 bases at V and 3 bases at J, with 12 bases between the two ends. Per germline, CDR1 MNHEY and CDR2 SVGAGI. This CDR3 comprises 14 residues. In nucleotides, the CDR3 is TGTGCCAGCAGTTTGCTCGGGGGTGACACTGAAGCTTTCTTT. Amino acids: CASSLLGGDTEAFF.

The chain recombines TRBV19 with TRBJ2-4; the D gene is possibly TRBD1 (6 bases). In germline, CDR1 is LNHDA, CDR2 SQIVND (reference sequence). The CDR3 covers 18 residues. Deletions cut 0 bases from V and 0 bases from J, with 15 bases between. Here the CDR3 reads CASSIDARGEGAKNIQYF. DNA of the CDR3: TGTGCCAGTAGTATAGACGCCAGGGGTGAGGGAGCCAAAAACATTCAGTACTTC.